These 13 T cell receptor beta chains were sequenced from one sample in a study of T cell repertoires in cytomegalovirus infection. TCRdb reprocessed the reads via MiXCR and lists one record per CDR3 protein. The data hold fewer than 550,000 distinct CDR3 sequences, with approximately 31% observed a single time. Sequenced input: PBMCs. The origin of the receptors is a human donor in good health (CMV status not recorded). Some clones in this sample may be carry-over from other donors' samples.

This clonotype was observed many times. The chain combines TRBV7-9 with TRBJ2-7; D is possibly TRBD2 (6 bases). This CDR3 contains 15 residues. Germline CDR1 reads SEHNR; CDR2 reads FQNEAQ (reference sequence). The V end was cut by 5 bases, the J end by 2 bases, with 16 bases between. CDR3 region: CASSPPGLSTYEQYF. In nucleotides, the CDR3 is TGTGCCAGCAGCCCTCCGGGACTTTCAACCTACGAGCAGTACTTC.

This clonotype was detected ten times or more. The V call is TRBV7-2, the J call TRBJ2-1; 8 nucleotides line up with TRBD2. J gave up 10 bases and V 4 bases, and 15 bases lay outside the gene matches. The CDR3 has 16 amino acids. Germline V gene data show CDR1 as SGHTA and CDR2 as FQGNSA. The CDR3 sequence is CASSSQGAGVAVEQFF. In nucleotides, the CDR3 is TGTGCCAGCAGCTCCCAAGGAGCGGGGGTCGCAGTAGAGCAGTTCTTC. Using reference TRBV7-2 and TRBJ2-1 for the parts outside the CDR3, the full variable domain is GAGVSQSPSNKVTEKGKDVELRCDPISGHTALYWYRQSLGQGLEFLIYFQGNSAPDKSGLPSDRFSAERTGGSVSTLTIQRTQQEDSAVYLCASSSQGAGVAVEQFFGPGTRLTVL.

The chain recombines TRBV2 with TRBJ1-4, with no clear D. The germline V gene has CDR1 SNHLY and CDR2 FYNNEI. The CDR3 sequence is 16 residues long. With 4 bases removed from V and 0 bases from J, the gap between germline ends came to 12 bases. The chain's CDR3 is CASSARFFATNEKLFF. CDR3 bases: TGTGCCAGCAGTGCTCGGTTCTTCGCAACTAATGAAAAACTGTTTTTT. The entire variable domain, with the rest obtained from reference TRBV2 and TRBJ1-4, is as follows: EPEVTQTPSHQVTQMGQEVILRCVPISNHLYFYWYRQILGQKVEFLVSFYNNEISEKSEIFDDQFSVERPDGSNFTLKIRSTKLEDSAMYFCASSARFFATNEKLFFGSGTQLSVL.

This clonotype was seen ten or more times. V and J are TRBV7-2 and TRBJ1-1, with D unclear. This CDR3 is built from 15 residues. Germline CDR1 SGHTA, CDR2 FQGNSA. V lost 2 bases to trimming and J lost 4 bases, with 14 bases between them. CDR3 loop: CASSLTAIPATEAFF. CDR3 nucleotides: TGTGCCAGCAGCTTAACCGCAATACCGGCCACTGAAGCTTTCTTT.

V and J are TRBV19 and TRBJ1-1; D remains ambiguous. CDR1 is LNHDA, CDR2 SQIVND, per germline (reference sequence). The V gene lost 0 bases and the J gene lost 1 base, with 15 bases spanning the gap. There are 17 residues in the CDR3. CDR3 DNA sequence: TGTGCCAGTAGTATAGATTTAAGAGCCAAGGAGAACACTGAAGCTTTCTTT. The encoded protein is CASSIDLRAKENTEAFF.

This clonotype was detected ten times or more. This chain uses TRBV7-9 with TRBJ1-4; D is undetermined. Germline CDR1 and CDR2: SEHNR and FQNEAQ (reference sequence). This CDR3 region has 14 residues. V dropped 5 bases and J dropped 6 bases, with 13 bases sitting between them. CDR3: CASSPGGYDEKLFF. As DNA, the CDR3 is TGTGCCAGCAGCCCAGGAGGGTATGATGAAAAACTGTTTTTT.

V is TRBV11-2 and J is TRBJ1-1, with 12 bases fitting TRBD1. The CDR3 has 17 residues. After removal of 3 bases from V and 2 bases from J, the junction contained 7 bases not matched to a gene. Germline CDR1 is SGHAT and CDR2 is FQNNGV. The CDR3, as DNA: TGTGCCAGCAGCTTTGCCCTCGGGACAGGGGGCAACACTGAAGCTTTCTTT. It encodes CASSFALGTGGNTEAFF.

The chain recombines TRBV25-1 with TRBJ2-2, with D possibly matching TRBD2 (5 bases). V lost 7 bases, J lost 5 bases, and 8 bases lay in between. The CDR3 loop spans 12 amino acids. Germline loops: CDR1 MGHDK, CDR2 SYGVNS. In nucleotides, the CDR3 is TGTGCCAGCATATCGGGAACCGGGGAGCTGTTTTTT. This codes for CASISGTGELFF.

The gene calls are TRBV11-2 and TRBJ2-5; 8 bases fit TRBD1. CDR3 length equals 16 residues. The J segment lost 1 base and the V segment lost 2 bases, leaving 6 bases of the junction unmatched. Germline V gene data show CDR1 as SGHAT and CDR2 as FQNNGV. CDR3 in DNA: TGTGCCAGCAGCTTAACCTCCAGGGGGCGCCAAGAGACCCAGTACTTC. Protein: CASSLTSRGRQETQYF.

This clonotype was seen repeatedly, ten times or more. The CDR3 reads CASSYIRTGNYGYTF. The CDR3 DNA reads as TGTGCCAGCAGTTACATACGGACAGGGAACTATGGCTACACCTTC. The chain has TRBV6-6 and TRBJ1-2, with 8 bases matching TRBD1. The V gene's germline CDR1 is MNHNY and CDR2 SVGAGI (reference sequence). The CDR3 is 15 residues long. Trimming at V came to 2 bases and at J to 2 bases, leaving 4 bases not matched to a gene.

This clonotype was detected ten times or more. The chain has TRBV12-3 or TRBV12-4 and TRBJ2-4; perhaps TRBD1 as D (5 bases). This CDR3 is 15 amino acids long. V lost 4 bases to trimming and J lost 1 base, with 11 bases between them. The chain's CDR3 is CASSYSQGAKNIQYF. The DNA of the CDR3 is TGTGCCAGCAGTTATTCTCAGGGCGCCAAAAACATTCAGTACTTC.

This clonotype came up a few times. This chain links TRBV6-2 or TRBV6-3 with TRBJ2-2, with TRBD1 identical over 11 bases. There are 16 residues in the CDR3. CDR1 MNHEY and CDR2 SVGEGT come from the germline V gene. The V segment lost 4 bases and the J segment 4 bases; nucleotides outside the gene matches: 5. In nucleotides, the CDR3 is TGTGCCAGCAGTTTCGGACAGGGGGCGAGCACCGGGGAGCTGTTTTTT. It yields the protein CASSFGQGASTGELFF.

The chain employs TRBV20-1 and TRBJ2-5, with 12 nucleotides matching TRBD2. This CDR3 is built from 20 residues. Germline V gene lookup returns CDR1 DFQATT and CDR2 SNEGSKA (reference sequence). V dropped 0 bases and J dropped 3; count of bases not matched to a gene: 17. CDR3 in amino acids: CSARDYPGLAGRGSEETQYF. The CDR3 DNA reads as TGCAGTGCTAGAGATTATCCTGGACTAGCGGGGAGGGGTTCAGAAGAGACCCAGTACTTC.